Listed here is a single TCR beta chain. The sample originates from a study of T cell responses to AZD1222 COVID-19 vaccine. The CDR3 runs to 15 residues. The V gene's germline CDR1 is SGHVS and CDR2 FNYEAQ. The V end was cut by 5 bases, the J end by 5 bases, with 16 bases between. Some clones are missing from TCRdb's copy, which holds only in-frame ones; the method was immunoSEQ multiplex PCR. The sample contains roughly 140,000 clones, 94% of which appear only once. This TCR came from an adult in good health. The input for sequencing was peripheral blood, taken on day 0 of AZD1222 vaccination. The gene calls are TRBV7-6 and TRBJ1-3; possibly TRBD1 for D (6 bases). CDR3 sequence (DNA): TGTGCCAGCAGCCCAAGGGGGGGGAGTCGAAACACCATATATTTT. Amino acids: CASSPRGGSRNTIYF.